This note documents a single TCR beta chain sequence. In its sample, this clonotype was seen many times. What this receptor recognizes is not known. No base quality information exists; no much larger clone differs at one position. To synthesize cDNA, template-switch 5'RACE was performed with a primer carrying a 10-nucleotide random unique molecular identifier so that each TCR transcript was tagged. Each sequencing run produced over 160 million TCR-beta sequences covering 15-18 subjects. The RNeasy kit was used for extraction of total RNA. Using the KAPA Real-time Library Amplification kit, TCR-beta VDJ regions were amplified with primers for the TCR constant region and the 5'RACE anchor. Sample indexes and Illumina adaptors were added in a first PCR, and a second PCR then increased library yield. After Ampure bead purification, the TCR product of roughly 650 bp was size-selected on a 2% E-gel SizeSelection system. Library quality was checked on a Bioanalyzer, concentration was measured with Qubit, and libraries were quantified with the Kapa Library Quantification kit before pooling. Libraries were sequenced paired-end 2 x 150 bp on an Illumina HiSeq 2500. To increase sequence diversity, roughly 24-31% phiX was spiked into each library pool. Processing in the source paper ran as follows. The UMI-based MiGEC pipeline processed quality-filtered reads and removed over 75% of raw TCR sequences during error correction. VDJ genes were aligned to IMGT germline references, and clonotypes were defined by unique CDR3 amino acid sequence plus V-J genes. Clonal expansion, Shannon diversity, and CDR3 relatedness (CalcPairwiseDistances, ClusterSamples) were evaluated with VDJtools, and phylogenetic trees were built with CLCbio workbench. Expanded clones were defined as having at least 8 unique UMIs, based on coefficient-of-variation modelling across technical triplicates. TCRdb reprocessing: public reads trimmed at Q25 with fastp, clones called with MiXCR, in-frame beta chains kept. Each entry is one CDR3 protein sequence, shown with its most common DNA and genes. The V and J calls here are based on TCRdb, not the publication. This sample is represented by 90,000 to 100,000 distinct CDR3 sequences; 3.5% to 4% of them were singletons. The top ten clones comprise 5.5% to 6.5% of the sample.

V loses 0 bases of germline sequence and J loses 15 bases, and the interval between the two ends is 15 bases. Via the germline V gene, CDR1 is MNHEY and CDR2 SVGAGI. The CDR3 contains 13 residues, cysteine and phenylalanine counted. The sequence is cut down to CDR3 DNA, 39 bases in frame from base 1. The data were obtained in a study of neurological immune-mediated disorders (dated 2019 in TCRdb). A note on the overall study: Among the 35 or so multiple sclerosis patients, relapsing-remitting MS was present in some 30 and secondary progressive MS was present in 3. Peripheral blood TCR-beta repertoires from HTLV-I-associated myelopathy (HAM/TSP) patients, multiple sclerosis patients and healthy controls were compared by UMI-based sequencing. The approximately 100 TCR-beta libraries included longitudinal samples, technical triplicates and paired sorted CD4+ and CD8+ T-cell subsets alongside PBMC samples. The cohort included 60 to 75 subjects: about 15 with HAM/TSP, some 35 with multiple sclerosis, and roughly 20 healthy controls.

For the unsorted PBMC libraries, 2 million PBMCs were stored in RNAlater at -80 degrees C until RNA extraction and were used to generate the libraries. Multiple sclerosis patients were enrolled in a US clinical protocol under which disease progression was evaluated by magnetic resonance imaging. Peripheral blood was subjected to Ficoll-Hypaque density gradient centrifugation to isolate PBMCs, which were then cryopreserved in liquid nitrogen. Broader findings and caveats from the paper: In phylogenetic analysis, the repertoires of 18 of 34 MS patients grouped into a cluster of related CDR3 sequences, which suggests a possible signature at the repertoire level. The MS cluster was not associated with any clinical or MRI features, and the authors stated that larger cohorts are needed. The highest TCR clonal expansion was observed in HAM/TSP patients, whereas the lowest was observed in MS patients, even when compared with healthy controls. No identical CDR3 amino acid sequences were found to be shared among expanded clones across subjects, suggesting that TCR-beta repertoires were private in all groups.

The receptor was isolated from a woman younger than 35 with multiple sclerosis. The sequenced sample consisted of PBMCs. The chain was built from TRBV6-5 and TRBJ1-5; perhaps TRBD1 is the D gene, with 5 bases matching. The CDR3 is CASSYSRRGFRHF. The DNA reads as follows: TGTGCCAGCAGTTACTCGAGGAGGGGATTTAGGCATTTT.